Shown below are 8 T cell receptor beta chains from a single sample sequenced in a study of blood T cells in healthy people across ages. Primers used in a second PCR of roughly 6 to 12 cycles were a sample-barcoded 5' primer and a J-beta primer mix. Via MiXCR, TCRdb re-called the 5' RACE reads, giving one row per CDR3 protein. In the table there are some 790,000 distinct CDR3 sequences, roughly 26% of which are singletons. The material sequenced was blood. All receptors derive from a woman of 80 years or more in good health.

This clonotype was detected ten times or more. The gene calls are TRBV3-1 and TRBJ2-6; no reliable D call. The CDR3 covers 13 residues. Trimming pared 2 bases from V and 2 bases from J, leaving 1 base between. In germline, CDR1 is LGHDT, CDR2 YNNKEL (reference sequence). The CDR3 loop is CASSQPGANVLTF. The CDR3 DNA reads as TGTGCCAGCAGCCAACCTGGGGCCAACGTCCTGACTTTC.

In its sample, this clonotype was seen many times. This rearrangement joins TRBV6-6 to TRBJ2-1; D remains ambiguous. V shed 6 bases and J shed 5 bases, with 8 bases lying between them. The CDR3 sequence is 12 residues long. Germline V gene lookup returns CDR1 MNHNY and CDR2 SVGAGI (reference sequence). The CDR3: CASRIYDNEQFF. The CDR3 coding sequence is TGTGCCAGCAGGATCTACGACAATGAGCAGTTCTTC.

For this clonotype: One end of the junction is discordant with germline, which a read error may explain. This chain uses TRBV20-1 with TRBJ2-3; D tentatively reads TRBD1 or TRBD2 (5 bases each). Germline values: CDR1 DFQATT, CDR2 SNEGSKA (reference sequence). The CDR3 runs to 14 residues. The CDR3 is CSAETGTGRDTRYF. The CDR3 nucleotides are TGCAGTGCGGAGACCGGGACCGGAAGAGATACGCGGTATTTT.

This clonotype was recorded a few times. This chain links TRBV20-1 with TRBJ2-2, with 8 bases that match TRBD1. J gave up 1 base and V 5 bases, and 6 bases lay outside the gene matches. This CDR3 has 15 amino acids. Germline-derived CDR1 and CDR2 are DFQATT and SNEGSKA (reference sequence). CDR3 in DNA: TGCAGTGCTTCTCCGGGACAGGTGAACACCGGGGAGCTGTTTTTT. Its protein product is CSASPGQVNTGELFF.

The J gene is TRBJ2-5, the V gene TRBV10-3; possibly TRBD2 for D (5 bases). The V and J ends lost 7 bases and 0 bases respectively, with 12 bases between them. Germline V CDR1 and CDR2: ENHRY, SYGVKD. The CDR3 length is 14 residues. CDR3 sequence: CAIKASRNQETQYF. CDR3 DNA: TGTGCCATCAAGGCTAGCAGAAACCAAGAGACCCAGTACTTC.

In this sample, this clonotype turned up a few times. The chain has TRBV7-2 and TRBJ2-5; 12 bases align to TRBD2. With V trimmed by 5 bases and J by 6 bases, 13 bases remained unmatched. The CDR3 length is 17 residues. Germline loops: CDR1 SGHTA, CDR2 FQGNSA. The CDR3 region has the DNA TGTGCCAGCAGCCATGGTCGACTAGCGGGAGTGACGAAGACCCAGTACTTC. Translation gives CASSHGRLAGVTKTQYF. The whole variable domain, filled in from reference TRBV7-2 and TRBJ2-5, reads GAGVSQSPSNKVTEKGKDVELRCDPISGHTALYWYRQSLGQGLEFLIYFQGNSAPDKSGLPSDRFSAERTGGSVSTLTIQRTQQEDSAVYLCASSHGRLAGVTKTQYFGPGTRLLVL.

The chain uses TRBV5-1 and TRBJ2-3, with D possibly matching TRBD1 (5 bases). The CDR3 runs to 13 residues. The V end was cut by 7 bases, the J end by 4 bases, with 13 bases between. From germline, CDR1 is SGHRS and CDR2 YFSETQ. DNA for the CDR3: TGCGCCAGCGGGGCTCAGGGCTCAGATACGCAGTATTTT. The encoded protein is CASGAQGSDTQYF.

This clonotype came up a few times. This may arise from a read error, as a much more abundant clone is one base away. The chain links TRBV4-3 to TRBJ1-1, with D unresolved. Deletions cut 0 bases from V and 4 bases from J, with 9 bases between. The CDR3 covers 14 residues. Germline V gives CDR1 LGHNA, CDR2 YSLEER. Written as DNA, the CDR3 is TGCGCCAGCAGCCAAGATGACGGAACCACTGAAGCTTTCTTT. Translated, it gives CASSQDDGTTEAFF.